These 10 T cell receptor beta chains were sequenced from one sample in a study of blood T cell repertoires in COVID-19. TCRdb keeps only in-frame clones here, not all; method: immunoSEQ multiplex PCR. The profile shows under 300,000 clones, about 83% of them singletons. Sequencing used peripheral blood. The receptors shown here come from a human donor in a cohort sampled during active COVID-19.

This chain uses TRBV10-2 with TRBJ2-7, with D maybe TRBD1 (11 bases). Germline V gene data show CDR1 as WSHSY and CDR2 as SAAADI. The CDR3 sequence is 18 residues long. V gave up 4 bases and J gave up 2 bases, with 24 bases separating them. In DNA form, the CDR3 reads TGCGCCAGCAGTGTGGGACAGGGGGGGCTAGCGGGAGCCTACGAGCAGTACTTC. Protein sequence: CASSVGQGGLAGAYEQYF.

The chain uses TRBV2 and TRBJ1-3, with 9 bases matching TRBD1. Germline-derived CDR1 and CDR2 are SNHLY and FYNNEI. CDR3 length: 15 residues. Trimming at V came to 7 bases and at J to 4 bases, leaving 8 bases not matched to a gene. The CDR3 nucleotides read TGTGCCAGCATGACAGGGGGTTTGGGCGGAAACACCATATATTTT. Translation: CASMTGGLGGNTIYF. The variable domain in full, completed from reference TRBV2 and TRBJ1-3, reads EPEVTQTPSHQVTQMGQEVILRCVPISNHLYFYWYRQILGQKVEFLVSFYNNEISEKSEIFDDQFSVERPDGSNFTLKIRSTKLEDSAMYFCASMTGGLGGNTIYFGEGSWLTVV.

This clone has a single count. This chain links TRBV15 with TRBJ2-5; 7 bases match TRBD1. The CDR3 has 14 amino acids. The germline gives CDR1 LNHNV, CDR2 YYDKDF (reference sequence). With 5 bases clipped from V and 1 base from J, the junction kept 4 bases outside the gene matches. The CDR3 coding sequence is TGTGCCACCAGCCCGGGACAGATCCAAGAGACCCAGTACTTC. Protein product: CATSPGQIQETQYF.

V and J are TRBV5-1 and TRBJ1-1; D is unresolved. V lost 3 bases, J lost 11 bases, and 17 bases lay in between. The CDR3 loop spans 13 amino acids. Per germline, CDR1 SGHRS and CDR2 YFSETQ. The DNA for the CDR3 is TGCGCCAGCAGCTCCAGTTCGGGGTCGGAGGCTTTCTTT. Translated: CASSSSSGSEAFF.

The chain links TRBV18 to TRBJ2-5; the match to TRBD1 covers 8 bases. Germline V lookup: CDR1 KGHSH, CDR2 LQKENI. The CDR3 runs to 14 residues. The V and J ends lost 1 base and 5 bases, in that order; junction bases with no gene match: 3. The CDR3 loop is CASSPLQGAETQYF. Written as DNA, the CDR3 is TGTGCCAGCTCACCACTTCAGGGGGCGGAGACCCAGTACTTC.

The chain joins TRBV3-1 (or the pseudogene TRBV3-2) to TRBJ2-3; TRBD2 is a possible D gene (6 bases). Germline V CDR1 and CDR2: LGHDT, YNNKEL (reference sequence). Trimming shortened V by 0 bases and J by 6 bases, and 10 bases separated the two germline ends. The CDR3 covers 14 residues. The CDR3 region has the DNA TGTGCCAGCAGCCAAGATGCCCGGGGGGATACGCAGTATTTT. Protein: CASSQDARGDTQYF.

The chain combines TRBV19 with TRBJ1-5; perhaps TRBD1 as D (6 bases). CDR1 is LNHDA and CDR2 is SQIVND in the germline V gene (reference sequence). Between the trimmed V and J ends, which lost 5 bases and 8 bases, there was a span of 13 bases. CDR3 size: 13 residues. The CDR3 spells CASSGQGNEPQHF. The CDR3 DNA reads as TGTGCCAGTAGTGGGCAGGGGAATGAGCCCCAGCATTTT.

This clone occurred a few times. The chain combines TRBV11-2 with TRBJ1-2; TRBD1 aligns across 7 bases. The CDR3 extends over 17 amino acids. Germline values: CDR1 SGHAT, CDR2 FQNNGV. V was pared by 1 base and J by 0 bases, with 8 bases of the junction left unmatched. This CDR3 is CASSLAKDRKTNYGYTF. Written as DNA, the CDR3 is TGTGCCAGCAGCTTAGCTAAGGACAGGAAAACTAACTATGGCTACACCTTC.

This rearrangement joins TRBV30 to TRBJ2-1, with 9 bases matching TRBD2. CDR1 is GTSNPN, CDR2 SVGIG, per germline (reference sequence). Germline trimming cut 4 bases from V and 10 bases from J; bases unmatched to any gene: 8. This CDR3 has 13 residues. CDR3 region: CAWTSGNSREQFF. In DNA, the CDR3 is TGTGCCTGGACTAGCGGGAACTCCAGGGAGCAGTTCTTC.

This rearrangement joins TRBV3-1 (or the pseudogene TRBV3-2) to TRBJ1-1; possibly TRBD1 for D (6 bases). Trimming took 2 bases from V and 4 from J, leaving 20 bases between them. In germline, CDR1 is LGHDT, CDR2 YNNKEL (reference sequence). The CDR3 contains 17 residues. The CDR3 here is CASSQTAGGSGITEAFF. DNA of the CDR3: TGTGCCAGCAGCCAAACGGCGGGGGGCAGTGGAATCACTGAAGCTTTCTTT.